This T cell receptor (beta chain) stems from a study of cytomegalovirus exposure and HLA in healthy donors. General study results and limits: Cytomegalovirus-associated status was assigned to 164 TCR beta chains.

Generated by immunoSEQ multiplex PCR, the TCRdb table keeps only in-frame clones and is missing some. The sample carries around 60,000 clones, around 92% recorded once. Notes on this clone: Its specificity is unknown.

V shed 0 bases and J 2 bases; nucleotides not matched to a gene: 6. The germline CDR1 and CDR2 sequences are GTSNPN and SVGIG (reference sequence). This CDR3 comprises 15 residues. V usage is TRBV30 and J usage is TRBJ2-5; TRBD1 aligns across 7 bases. Sequenced: PBMCs. The sequence was obtained from a woman aged 18-30 years in good health and CMV-seronegative. The CDR3 is CAWSVQGLTQETQYF. The CDR3 DNA sequence: TGTGCCTGGAGTGTACAGGGGCTCACTCAAGAGACCCAGTACTTC.